Described below is a single T cell receptor (beta chain) sequence and its context. Its antigen is not identified. Both subsets, CD45RA+ naive and CD45RA-negative memory, were split from the CD4+ cells. The sample originates from a study of shared clonotypes between healthy human individuals. Study-wide findings and caveats: Limitation of the genetic and exposure-history diversity represented came from the few donors. Relative to clonotypes present in all four donors, those not shared had lower generation probabilities.

Germline CDR1 WSHSY, CDR2 SAAADI. This CDR3 comprises 16 residues. Trimming pared 10 bases from V and 0 bases from J, leaving 20 bases between. The material for each subset, its genomic DNA, was split evenly across several immunoSEQ plates. Using immunoSEQ multiplex PCR, the repertoire was profiled, and TCRdb retains in-frame clones only, with some absent. This sample has about 1 million clones, with more than 65% found just once. The J gene is TRBJ2-3, the V gene TRBV10-2; D possibly corresponds to TRBD2 (6 bases). Source material: memory CD4+ T cells sorted from blood. Regarding subset: CD45RA-negative fraction. This TCR was sampled from a man between 18 and 35 years old in good health. CDR3 coding DNA: TGCGCCACCGAGGCCGTCGGGGGAGGAAGCACAGATACGCAGTATTTT. Translated: CATEAVGGGSTDTQYF.